This TCR beta chain comes out of a study of T cell repertoires in cytomegalovirus infection. Across the study: Both recently identified HLA-C-restricted and well-studied HLA-B-restricted CMV epitopes were used in the study. CMV infection plus the matching HLA type was flagged by public TCR beta signatures. Study observations and caveats: The cumulative frequency of public TCR beta families identified carriers of CMV plus the relevant HLA. There were HLA-C-restricted CMV-specific TCR beta clonotypes dominating the ex vivo response.

V lost 2 bases and J lost 5; bases outside the gene matches: 6. The CDR3 runs to 16 residues. Germline lookup yields CDR1 MNHEY and CDR2 SVGAGI. TCRdb analysed the reads with MiXCR anew, one entry per CDR3 protein. The table lists about half a million distinct CDR3 sequences, 30% to 35% of them singletons. This clonotype has a handful of counts. Antigen specificity is unknown. The chain recombines TRBV6-5 with TRBJ2-2; 9 bases are shared with TRBD1. The sequencing used cultured PBMCs, collected from culture after CMV antigen stimulation. The origin of this receptor is a human donor in good health (CMV status not recorded). Some clones in this sample may be carry-over from other donors' samples. The CDR3 DNA reads TGTGCCAGCAGTTACCGACCGGGACAGGGAACCGGGGAGCTGTTTTTT. Protein sequence: CASSYRPGQGTGELFF.